One and the same sample provided the 17 T cell receptor beta chains below, sequenced in a study of human versus mouse CDR3 diversity and MHC coevolution. Clones were read by immunoSEQ multiplex PCR, and TCRdb kept only the in-frame ones, dropping some. Found here are about 83,000 clones, about 90% of them singletons; the top ten hold around 0.15%. Sequencing used naive CD4+ T cells from blood. As for subset: CD45RO-negative CD62L-positive naive CD4 T cells. Every receptor here comes from a person aged 25 to 75 in good health.

The chain links TRBV6-1 to TRBJ1-1; the match to TRBD1 covers 7 bases. The V gene end was trimmed by 6 bases and the J gene end by 3 bases; junction bases not matched to a gene: 4. The germline V gene encodes CDR1 MNHNS and CDR2 SASEGT. The CDR3 loop spans 13 amino acids. CDR3: CASRTTGYTEAFF. The CDR3 DNA reads TGTGCCAGCAGGACGACAGGGTACACTGAAGCTTTCTTT.

The chain recombines TRBV29-1 with TRBJ2-4; D perhaps matches TRBD1 (5 bases). The CDR3 is 11 amino acids. The V gene lost 6 bases and the J gene lost 5 bases, with 8 bases spanning the gap. Germline V CDR1 and CDR2: SQVTM, ANQGSEA. The chain's CDR3 is CSVKTENIQYF. CDR3 coding DNA: TGCAGCGTGAAGACAGAAAACATTCAGTACTTC.

The chain is built from TRBV27 and TRBJ1-1, with 8 positions matching TRBD1. This CDR3 is 14 amino acids long. V lost 6 bases, J lost 1 base, and 4 bases stayed unmatched. Germline V gene data show CDR1 as MNHEY and CDR2 as SMNVEV (reference sequence). The CDR3 DNA sequence: TGTGCCAGCAGGCAACAGGGGGGGAACACTGAAGCTTTCTTT. This translates into CASRQQGGNTEAFF.

The chain has TRBV4-1 and TRBJ1-4; D remains unclear. V was clipped by 4 bases and J by 3 bases, with 9 bases between them. This CDR3 contains 14 residues. Germline V CDR1 and CDR2: MGHRA, YSYEKL. The CDR3 spells CASSPSSANEKLFF. The CDR3 DNA reads TGCGCCAGCAGCCCTTCATCGGCTAATGAAAAACTGTTTTTT.

The chain uses TRBV4-1 and TRBJ2-7, with TRBD2 matching 12 bases. J gave up 0 bases and V 0 bases, and 9 bases lay outside the gene matches. From germline, CDR1 is MGHRA and CDR2 YSYEKL. This CDR3 is 19 amino acids long. The CDR3 sequence is CASSQELVLAGGRSYEQYF. Here the CDR3 DNA reads TGCGCCAGCAGCCAAGAGTTGGTCCTAGCGGGGGGGCGCTCCTACGAGCAGTACTTC.

V and J are TRBV27 and TRBJ2-5; 10 bases align to TRBD1. The DNA end lines up better with TRBJ2-7; the J call may be wrong. The CDR3 covers 16 residues. Germline V gene data show CDR1 as MNHEY and CDR2 as SMNVEV (reference sequence). CDR3 bases: TGTGCCAGCAGTTTTTCCGGGACAGGGGCATTCTACGAGCAGTACTTC. This encodes CASSFSGTGAFYEQYF.

The chain joins TRBV28 to TRBJ1-2; D gene uncertain. V gave up 5 bases and J gave up 1 base, with 5 bases separating them. The germline CDR1 and CDR2 sequences are MDHEN and SYDVKM. The CDR3 runs to 12 residues. The CDR3 coding sequence is TGTGCCAGCAGTCCCTTTAACTATGGCTACACCTTC. It is translated as CASSPFNYGYTF.

CDR3 nucleotide sequence: TGTGCCAGCAGCGACACAGGGGAATCCTACGAGCAGTACTTC. This codes for CASSDTGESYEQYF. The chain uses TRBV11-3 and TRBJ2-7, with 7 bases lining up with TRBD1. Per the germline V gene, CDR1 is SGHNT and CDR2 is YENEEA. V lost 5 bases and J lost 1; bases outside the gene matches: 5. The CDR3 is 14 residues long.

This clone was found once. The rearrangement uses TRBV2 and TRBJ1-1; 7 nucleotides line up with TRBD1. Germline assignment: CDR1 SNHLY and CDR2 FYNNEI. The CDR3 contains 13 residues. The ends lost 6 bases at V and 2 bases at J; junction bases unmatched: 3. The CDR3, as DNA: TGTGCCAGCAGGGGACAGAGTAACACTGAAGCTTTCTTT. Translated, it gives CASRGQSNTEAFF.

This rearrangement joins TRBV28 to TRBJ2-3, with TRBD1 matching 9 bases. The CDR3 is 14 amino acids. From germline, CDR1 is MDHEN and CDR2 SYDVKM. J gave up 0 bases and V 6 bases, and 1 base lay outside the gene matches. CDR3 sequence reads: CASRDRGSTDTQYF. The CDR3 DNA sequence: TGTGCCAGCAGAGACAGGGGGAGCACAGATACGCAGTATTTT.

CDR3 bases: TGTGCCAGCAGCAAAAGTCACAGGGGAAACACTGAAGCTTTCTTT. Its protein product is CASSKSHRGNTEAFF. The J gene is TRBJ1-1, the V gene TRBV21-1; the DNA was not compared with TRBD1, the D call given in the table. TRBV21-1 is a documented pseudogene. The CDR3 runs to 15 residues.

The chain joins TRBV30 to TRBJ2-1, with 8 bases aligning to TRBD2. The CDR3 is 14 residues long. V was pared by 8 bases and J by 4 bases, with 10 bases of the junction left unmatched. The germline gives CDR1 GTSNPN, CDR2 SVGIG (reference sequence). CDR3 nucleotide sequence: TGTGCCCGGCGGGGGGCTAGCAAGTACAATGAGCAGTTCTTC. Translating it yields CARRGASKYNEQFF.

This clone has a single count. The chain is built from TRBV5-4 and TRBJ2-4, with 7 bases fitting TRBD1. Trimming cost V 4 bases and J 1 base; bases outside gene matches: 8. Germline values: CDR1 SGHNT, CDR2 YYREEE (reference sequence). This CDR3 region has 16 residues. The CDR3 sequence: CASSETGRIAKNIQYF. The CDR3 coding sequence is TGTGCCAGCAGCGAGACAGGGAGAATCGCCAAAAACATTCAGTACTTC.

The V and J genes are TRBV18 and TRBJ1-6, with TRBD1 matching over 9 bases. Germline CDR1 reads KGHSH; CDR2 reads LQKENI. This CDR3 is built from 18 residues. V shed 6 bases, J shed 0 bases, and the junction held 9 bases outside the gene matches. The CDR3 is CASSLGQGGSSYNSPLHF. The CDR3 DNA reads as TGTGCCAGCTCGCTGGGACAGGGAGGGAGCTCCTATAATTCACCCCTCCACTTT.

The chain employs TRBV19 and TRBJ1-1, with D possibly matching TRBD1 (6 bases). V lost 4 bases and J 0 bases, leaving 9 bases between the germline ends. The CDR3 totals 14 residues. Germline values: CDR1 LNHDA, CDR2 SQIVND (reference sequence). This CDR3 is CASSTQGMNTEAFF. CDR3 nucleotide sequence: TGTGCCAGTAGTACCCAGGGGATGAACACTGAAGCTTTCTTT.

The V gene is TRBV28, the J gene TRBJ2-7; D possibly corresponds to TRBD2 (7 bases). Germline lookup yields CDR1 MDHEN and CDR2 SYDVKM. The CDR3 sequence is 14 residues long. Trimming took off 6 bases at V and 4 bases at J, with 16 bases between the two ends. The CDR3 loop reads CASSPKGGVYEQYF. The CDR3 DNA is TGTGCCAGCAGCCCGAAGGGGGGGGTATACGAGCAGTACTTC.

The chain carries TRBV2 and TRBJ1-3; TRBD1 is a possible D gene (6 bases). The germline gives CDR1 SNHLY, CDR2 FYNNEI. The CDR3 consists of 14 residues. V lost 2 bases and J 3 bases, leaving 8 bases between the germline ends. The CDR3 sequence: CASSERRGGNTIYF. In nucleotides, the CDR3 is TGTGCCAGCAGTGAACGCAGGGGTGGAAACACCATATATTTT.